The clone carrying this TCR beta chain showed up just once. The entry originates in a study of blood T cell repertoires in COVID-19. Study as a whole: Donors in the United States, Italy and Spain gave samples during acute or convalescent COVID-19. T cells, B-cell-depleted T cells, or PBMCs provided the cDNA or gDNA that served as material.

Original processing notes: Estimated nucleated cell counts came from reference gene primer amplification. Produced via immunoSEQ multiplex PCR; TCRdb's table is partial and in-frame only. From that table come the V and J calls and clone size; the DNA was used to work out D and trimming. Of 98,000 or so clones listed, 85% to 90% were seen once; the top ten hold around 15%. The CDR3 is 13 amino acids. Germline CDR1 WNHNN, CDR2 SYGVQD (reference sequence). V lost 8 bases and J lost 6; bases outside the gene matches: 7. The chain combines TRBV10-1 with TRBJ1-5, with TRBD1 matching 7 bases. What was sequenced was peripheral blood. The clonotype was recovered from a man aged 50 to 59 with acute or convalescent COVID-19. In DNA form, the CDR3 reads TGCGCCAGCCCCGACAGGGACGGTCAGCCCCAGCATTTT. The encoded protein is CASPDRDGQPQHF.